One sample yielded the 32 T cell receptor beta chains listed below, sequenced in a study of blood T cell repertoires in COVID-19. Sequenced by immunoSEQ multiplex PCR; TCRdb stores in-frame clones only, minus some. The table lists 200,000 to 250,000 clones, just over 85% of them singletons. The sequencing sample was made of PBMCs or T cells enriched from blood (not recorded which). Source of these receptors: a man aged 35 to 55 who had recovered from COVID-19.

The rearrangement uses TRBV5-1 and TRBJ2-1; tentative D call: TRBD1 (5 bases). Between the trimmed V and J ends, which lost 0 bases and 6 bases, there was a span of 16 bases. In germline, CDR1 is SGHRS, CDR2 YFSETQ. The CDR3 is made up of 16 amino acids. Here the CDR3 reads CASSLEWSYRGNEQFF. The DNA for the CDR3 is TGCGCCAGCAGCTTGGAGTGGTCGTATAGGGGCAATGAGCAGTTCTTC.

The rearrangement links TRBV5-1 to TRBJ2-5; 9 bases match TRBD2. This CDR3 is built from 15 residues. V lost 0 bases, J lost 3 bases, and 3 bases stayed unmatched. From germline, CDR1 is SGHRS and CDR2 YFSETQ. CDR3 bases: TGCGCCAGCAGCTTGGAGGCTAGCGGGGAAGAGACCCAGTACTTC. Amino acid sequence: CASSLEASGEETQYF. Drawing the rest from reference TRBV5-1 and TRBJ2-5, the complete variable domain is KAGVTQTPRYLIKTRGQQVTLSCSPISGHRSVSWYQQTPGQGLQFLFEYFSETQRNKGNFPGRFSGRQFSNSRSEMNVSTLELGDSALYLCASSLEASGEETQYFGPGTRLLVL.

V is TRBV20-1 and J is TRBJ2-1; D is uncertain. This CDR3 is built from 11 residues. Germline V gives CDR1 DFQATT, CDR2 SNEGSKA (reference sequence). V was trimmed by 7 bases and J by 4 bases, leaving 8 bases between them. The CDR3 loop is CSVPDYNEQFF. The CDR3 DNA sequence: TGCAGTGTTCCAGATTACAATGAGCAGTTCTTC.

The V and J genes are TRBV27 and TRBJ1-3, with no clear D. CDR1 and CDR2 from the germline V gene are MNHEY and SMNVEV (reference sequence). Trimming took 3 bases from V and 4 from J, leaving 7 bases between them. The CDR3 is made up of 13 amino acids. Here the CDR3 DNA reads TGTGCCAGCAGTTTTGAAGCCGGAAACACCATATATTTT. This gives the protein CASSFEAGNTIYF.

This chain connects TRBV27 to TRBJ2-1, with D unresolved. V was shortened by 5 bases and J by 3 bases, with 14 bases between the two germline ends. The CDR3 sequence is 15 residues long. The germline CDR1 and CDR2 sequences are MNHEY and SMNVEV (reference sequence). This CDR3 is CASSAFAGRYNEQFF. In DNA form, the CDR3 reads TGTGCCAGCAGTGCCTTTGCCGGTCGCTACAATGAGCAGTTCTTC.

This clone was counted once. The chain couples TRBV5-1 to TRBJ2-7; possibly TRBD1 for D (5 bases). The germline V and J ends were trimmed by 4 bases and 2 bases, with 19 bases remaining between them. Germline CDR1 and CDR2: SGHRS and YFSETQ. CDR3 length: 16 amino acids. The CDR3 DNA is TGCGCCAGCAGCCCAGGGCTGTCCCAAAACCCCTACGAGCAGTACTTC. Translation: CASSPGLSQNPYEQYF.

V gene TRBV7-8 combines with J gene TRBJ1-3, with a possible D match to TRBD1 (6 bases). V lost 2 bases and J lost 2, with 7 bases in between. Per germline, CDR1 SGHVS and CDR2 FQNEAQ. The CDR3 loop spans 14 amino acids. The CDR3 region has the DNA TGTGCCAGCAGCTTATGGGGGCCTGGAAACACCATATATTTT. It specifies CASSLWGPGNTIYF.

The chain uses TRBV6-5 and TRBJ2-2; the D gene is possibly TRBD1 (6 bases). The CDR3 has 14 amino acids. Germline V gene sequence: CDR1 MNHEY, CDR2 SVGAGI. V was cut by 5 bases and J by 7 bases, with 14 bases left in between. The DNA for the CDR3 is TGTGCCAGCAGTCCCCGGACAGTGGGCGGGGAGCTGTTTTTT. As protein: CASSPRTVGGELFF.

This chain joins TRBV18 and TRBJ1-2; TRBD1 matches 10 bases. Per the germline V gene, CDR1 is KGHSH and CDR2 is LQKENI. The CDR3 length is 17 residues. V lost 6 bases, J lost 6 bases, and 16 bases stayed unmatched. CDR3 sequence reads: CASSPSRNKGQGNGYTF. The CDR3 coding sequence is TGTGCCAGCTCTCCTTCTAGGAACAAGGGACAGGGGAATGGCTACACCTTC.

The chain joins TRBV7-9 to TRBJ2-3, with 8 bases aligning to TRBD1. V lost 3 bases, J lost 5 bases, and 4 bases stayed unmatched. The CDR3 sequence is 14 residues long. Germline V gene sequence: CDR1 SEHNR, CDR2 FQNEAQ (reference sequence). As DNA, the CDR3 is TGTGCCAGCAGCTTTCCAGGGGGCCTAGATACGCAGTATTTT. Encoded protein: CASSFPGGLDTQYF.

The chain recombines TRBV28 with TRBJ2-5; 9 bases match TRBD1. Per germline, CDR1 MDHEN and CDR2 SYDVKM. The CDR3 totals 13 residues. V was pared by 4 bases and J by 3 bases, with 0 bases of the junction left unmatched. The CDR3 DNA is TGTGCCAGCAGTTGGGACAGGGAAGAGACCCAGTACTTC. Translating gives CASSWDREETQYF.

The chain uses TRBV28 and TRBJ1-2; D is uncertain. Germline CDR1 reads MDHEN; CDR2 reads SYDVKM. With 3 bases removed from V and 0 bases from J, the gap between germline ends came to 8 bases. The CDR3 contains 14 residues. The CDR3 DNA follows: TGTGCCAGCAGTTTGAATCAGGCTAACTATGGCTACACCTTC. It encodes CASSLNQANYGYTF.

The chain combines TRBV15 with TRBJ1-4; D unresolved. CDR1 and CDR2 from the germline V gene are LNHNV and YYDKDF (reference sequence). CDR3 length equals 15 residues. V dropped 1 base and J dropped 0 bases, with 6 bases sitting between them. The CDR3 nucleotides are TGTGCCACCAGCAGAGTCCGGGCAACTAATGAAAAACTGTTTTTT. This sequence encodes CATSRVRATNEKLFF.

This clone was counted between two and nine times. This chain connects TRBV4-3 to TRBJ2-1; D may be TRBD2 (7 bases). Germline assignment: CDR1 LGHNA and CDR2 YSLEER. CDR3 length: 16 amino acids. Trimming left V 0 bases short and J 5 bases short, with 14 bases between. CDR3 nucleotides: TGCGCCAGCAGCCAAGATGGGGGCGGGGGCGACAATGAGCAGTTCTTC. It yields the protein CASSQDGGGGDNEQFF.

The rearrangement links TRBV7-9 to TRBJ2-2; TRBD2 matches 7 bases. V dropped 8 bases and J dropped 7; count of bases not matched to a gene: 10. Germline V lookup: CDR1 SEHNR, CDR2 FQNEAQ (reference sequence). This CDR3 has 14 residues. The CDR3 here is CASRMGGAGGELFF. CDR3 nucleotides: TGTGCCAGCCGAATGGGAGGGGCCGGCGGGGAGCTGTTTTTT.

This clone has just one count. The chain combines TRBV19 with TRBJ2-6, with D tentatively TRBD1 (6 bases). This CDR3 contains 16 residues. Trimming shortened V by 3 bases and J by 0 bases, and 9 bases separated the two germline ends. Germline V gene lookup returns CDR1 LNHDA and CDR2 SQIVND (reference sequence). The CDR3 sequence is CASSMGASSGANVLTF. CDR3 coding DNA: TGTGCCAGTAGTATGGGGGCAAGCTCTGGGGCCAACGTCCTGACTTTC.

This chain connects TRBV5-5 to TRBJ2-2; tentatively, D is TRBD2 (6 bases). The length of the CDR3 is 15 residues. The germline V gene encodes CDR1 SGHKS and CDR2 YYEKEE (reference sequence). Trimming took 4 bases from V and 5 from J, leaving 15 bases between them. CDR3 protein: CASSVRDARTGELFF. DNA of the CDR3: TGTGCCAGCAGCGTGCGGGACGCCCGTACCGGGGAGCTGTTTTTT.

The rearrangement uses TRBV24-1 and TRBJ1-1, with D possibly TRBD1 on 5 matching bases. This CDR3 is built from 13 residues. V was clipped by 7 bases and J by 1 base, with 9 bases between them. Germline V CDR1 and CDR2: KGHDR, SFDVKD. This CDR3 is CATSTGPNTEAFF. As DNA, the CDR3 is TGTGCCACCAGCACAGGACCGAACACTGAAGCTTTCTTT.

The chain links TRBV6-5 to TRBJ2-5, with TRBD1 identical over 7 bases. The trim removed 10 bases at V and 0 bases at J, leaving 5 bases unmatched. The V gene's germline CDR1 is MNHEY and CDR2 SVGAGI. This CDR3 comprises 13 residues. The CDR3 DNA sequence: TGTGCCACCAGGGGGACAGACCAAGAGACCCAGTACTTC. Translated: CATRGTDQETQYF.

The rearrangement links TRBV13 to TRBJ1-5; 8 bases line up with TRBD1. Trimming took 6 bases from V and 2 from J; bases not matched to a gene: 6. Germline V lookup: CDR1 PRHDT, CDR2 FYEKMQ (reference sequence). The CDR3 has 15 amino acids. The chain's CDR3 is CASRSDRGCNQPQHF. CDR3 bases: TGTGCCAGCAGATCTGACAGGGGTTGCAATCAGCCCCAGCATTTT.

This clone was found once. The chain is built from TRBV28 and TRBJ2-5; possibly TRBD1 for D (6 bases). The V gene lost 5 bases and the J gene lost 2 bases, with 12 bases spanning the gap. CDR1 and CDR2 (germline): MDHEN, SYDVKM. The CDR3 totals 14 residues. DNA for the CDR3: TGTGCCAGCAGTCCACCCAGGGGACAAGAGACCCAGTACTTC. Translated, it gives CASSPPRGQETQYF.

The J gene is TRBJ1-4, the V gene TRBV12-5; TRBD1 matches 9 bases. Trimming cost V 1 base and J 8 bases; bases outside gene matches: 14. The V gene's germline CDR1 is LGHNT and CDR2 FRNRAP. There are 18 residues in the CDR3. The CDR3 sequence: CASGLAGQGEFATEKLFF. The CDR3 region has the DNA TGTGCTAGTGGTTTGGCGGGACAGGGTGAGTTCGCGACAGAAAAACTGTTTTTT.

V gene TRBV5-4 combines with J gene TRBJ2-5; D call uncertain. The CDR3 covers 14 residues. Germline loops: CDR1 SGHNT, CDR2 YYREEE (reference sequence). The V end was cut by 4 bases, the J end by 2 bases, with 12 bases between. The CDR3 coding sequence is TGTGCCAGCAGCCCTACGAGTACGCAAGAGACCCAGTACTTC. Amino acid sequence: CASSPTSTQETQYF. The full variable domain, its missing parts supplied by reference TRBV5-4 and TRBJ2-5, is ETGVTQSPTHLIKTRGQQVTLRCSSQSGHNTVSWYQQALGQGPQFIFQYYREEENGRGNFPPRFSGLQFPNYSSELNVNALELDDSALYLCASSPTSTQETQYFGPGTRLLVL.

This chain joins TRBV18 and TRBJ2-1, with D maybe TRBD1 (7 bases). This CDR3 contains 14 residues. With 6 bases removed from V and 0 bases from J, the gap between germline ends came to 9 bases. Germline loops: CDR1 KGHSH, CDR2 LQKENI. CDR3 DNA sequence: TGTGCCAGCTCGCGGGACAGCTCCTACAATGAGCAGTTCTTC. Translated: CASSRDSSYNEQFF.

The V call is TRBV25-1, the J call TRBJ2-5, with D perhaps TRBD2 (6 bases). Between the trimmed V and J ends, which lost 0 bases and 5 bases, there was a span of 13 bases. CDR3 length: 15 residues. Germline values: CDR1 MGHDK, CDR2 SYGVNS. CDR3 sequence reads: CASSEYRTKWETQYF. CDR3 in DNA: TGTGCCAGCAGTGAATACCGGACTAAGTGGGAGACCCAGTACTTC.

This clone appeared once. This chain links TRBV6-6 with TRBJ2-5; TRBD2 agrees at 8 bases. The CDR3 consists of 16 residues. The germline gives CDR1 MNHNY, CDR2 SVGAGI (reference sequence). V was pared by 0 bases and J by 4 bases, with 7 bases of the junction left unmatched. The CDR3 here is CASSYSPAGDGETQYF. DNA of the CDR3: TGTGCCAGCAGTTACTCCCCAGCGGGGGACGGAGAGACCCAGTACTTC.

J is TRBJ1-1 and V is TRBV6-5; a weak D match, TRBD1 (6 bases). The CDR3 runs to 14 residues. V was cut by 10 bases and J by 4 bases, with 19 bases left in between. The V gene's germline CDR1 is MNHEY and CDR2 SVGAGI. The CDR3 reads CATEWNRDGTEAFF. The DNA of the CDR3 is TGTGCCACCGAATGGAACAGGGACGGCACTGAAGCTTTCTTT.

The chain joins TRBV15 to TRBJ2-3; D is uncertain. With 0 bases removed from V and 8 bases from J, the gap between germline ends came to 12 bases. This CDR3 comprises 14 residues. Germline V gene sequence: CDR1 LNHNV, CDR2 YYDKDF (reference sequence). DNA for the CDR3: TGTGCCACCAGCAGAGAAGGTTTCGGCGGTACGCAGTATTTT. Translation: CATSREGFGGTQYF. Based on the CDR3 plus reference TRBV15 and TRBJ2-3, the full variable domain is DAMVIQNPRYQVTQFGKPVTLSCSQTLNHNVMYWYQQKSSQAPKLLFHYYDKDFNNEADTPDNFQSRRPNTSFCFLDIRSPGLGDTAMYLCATSREGFGGTQYFGPGTRLTVL.

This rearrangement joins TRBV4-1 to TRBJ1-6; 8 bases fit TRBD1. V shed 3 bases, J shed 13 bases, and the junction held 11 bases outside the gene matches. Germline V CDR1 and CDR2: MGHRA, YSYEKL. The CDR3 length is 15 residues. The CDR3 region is CASSHSGTGSSPLHF. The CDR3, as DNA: TGCGCCAGCAGCCATTCCGGGACAGGATCGTCCCCCCTCCACTTT.

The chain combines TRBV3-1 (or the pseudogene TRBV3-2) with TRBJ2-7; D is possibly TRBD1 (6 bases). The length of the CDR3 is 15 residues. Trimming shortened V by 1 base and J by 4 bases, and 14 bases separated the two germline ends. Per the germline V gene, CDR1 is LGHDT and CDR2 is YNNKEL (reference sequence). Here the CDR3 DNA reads TGTGCCAGCAGCCAAGTACCGGGACATTCTTACGAGCAGTACTTC. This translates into CASSQVPGHSYEQYF.

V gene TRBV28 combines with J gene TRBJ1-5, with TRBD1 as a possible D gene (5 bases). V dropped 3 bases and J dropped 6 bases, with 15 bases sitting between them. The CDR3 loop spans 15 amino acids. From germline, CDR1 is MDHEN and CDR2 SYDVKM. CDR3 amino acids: CASSLGSGYRQPQHF. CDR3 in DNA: TGTGCCAGCAGTTTGGGGTCAGGGTATCGTCAGCCCCAGCATTTT.

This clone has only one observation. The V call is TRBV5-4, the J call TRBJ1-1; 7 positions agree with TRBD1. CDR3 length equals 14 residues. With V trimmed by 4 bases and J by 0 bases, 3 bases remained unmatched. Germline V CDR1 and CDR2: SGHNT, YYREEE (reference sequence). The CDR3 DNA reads TGTGCCAGCAGCGACAGGGAGATGAACACTGAAGCTTTCTTT. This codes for CASSDREMNTEAFF.